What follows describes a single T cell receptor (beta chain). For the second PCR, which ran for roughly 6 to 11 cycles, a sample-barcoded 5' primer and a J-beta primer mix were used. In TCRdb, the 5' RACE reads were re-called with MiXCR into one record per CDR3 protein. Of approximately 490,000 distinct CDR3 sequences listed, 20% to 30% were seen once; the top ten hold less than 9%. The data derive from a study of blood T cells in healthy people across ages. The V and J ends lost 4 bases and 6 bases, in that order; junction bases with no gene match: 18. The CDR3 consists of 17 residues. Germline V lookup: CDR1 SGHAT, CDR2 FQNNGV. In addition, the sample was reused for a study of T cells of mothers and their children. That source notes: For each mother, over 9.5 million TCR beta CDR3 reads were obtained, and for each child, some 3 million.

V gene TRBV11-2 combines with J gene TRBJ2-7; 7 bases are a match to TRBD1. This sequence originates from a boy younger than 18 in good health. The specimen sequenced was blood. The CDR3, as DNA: TGTGCCAGCAGCTCCCCACAAGGACAGGCACCCCTCCGCGAGCAGTACTTC. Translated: CASSSPQGQAPLREQYF.